A single sample is the source of the 26 T cell receptor beta chains below, sequenced in a study of cytomegalovirus exposure and HLA in healthy donors. The PCR employed 60 Vbeta primers together with 13 Jbeta primers. Method: immunoSEQ multiplex PCR; TCRdb's copy keeps in-frame clones and lacks some. The sample has roughly 120,000 clones; about 80% are singletons. Sequencing was performed on PBMCs. Receptors originate from a man between 18 and 35 years old in good health and CMV-seronegative.

The rearrangement uses TRBV6-5 and TRBJ2-5, with TRBD2 as a possible D gene (6 bases). The germline V gene has CDR1 MNHEY and CDR2 SVGAGI. The CDR3 spans 14 residues. The V end was cut by 6 bases, the J end by 1 base, with 12 bases between. The DNA for the CDR3 is TGTGCCAGCAGGCCGGGACTGGCCCAAGAGACCCAGTACTTC. Translated, it gives CASRPGLAQETQYF.

The CDR3 nucleotides read TGCGCCAGCAGCTGGGGGGACAGGGGACAGCTGAACACTGAAGCTTTCTTT. Translation gives CASSWGDRGQLNTEAFF. This chain joins TRBV5-1 and TRBJ1-1, with 10 nucleotides matching TRBD1. The CDR3 spans 17 residues. Trimming took 3 bases from V and 0 from J; bases not matched to a gene: 8. CDR1 is SGHRS and CDR2 is YFSETQ in the germline V gene.

This chain uses TRBV6-1 with TRBJ2-1; 12 nucleotides align to TRBD2. Germline values: CDR1 MNHNS, CDR2 SASEGT. V dropped 6 bases and J dropped 7; count of bases not matched to a gene: 7. The CDR3 is 15 residues long. Here the CDR3 reads CASRLAGGPVNEQFF. CDR3 nucleotides: TGTGCCAGCAGGCTAGCGGGAGGGCCTGTAAATGAGCAGTTCTTC.

The chain uses TRBV5-1 and TRBJ1-4; D perhaps matches TRBD1 (5 bases). Trimming shortened V by 2 bases and J by 8 bases, and 7 bases separated the two germline ends. Germline loops: CDR1 SGHRS, CDR2 YFSETQ. This CDR3 region has 12 residues. CDR3 bases: TGCGCCAGCAGCTTTCCAGGGGAAAAACTGTTTTTT. This encodes CASSFPGEKLFF.

The V gene is TRBV9, the J gene TRBJ2-2; D is unresolved. The CDR3 is made up of 14 amino acids. The V gene lost 1 base and the J gene lost 2 bases, with 6 bases spanning the gap. The germline V gene encodes CDR1 SGDLS and CDR2 YYNGEE. This CDR3 reads CASSVILNTGELFF. The DNA of the CDR3 is TGTGCCAGCAGCGTAATCCTAAACACCGGGGAGCTGTTTTTT.

V usage is TRBV4-2 and J usage is TRBJ2-5, with TRBD2 matching over 7 bases. The J call may be mistaken, given a closer DNA end match to TRBJ2-7. CDR3 length: 14 residues. Germline V gene lookup returns CDR1 LGHNA and CDR2 YNFKEQ. In DNA, the CDR3 is TGTGCCAGCAGCCAAGAGCCGGCGGGGGACGAGCAGTACTTC. Amino acids: CASSQEPAGDEQYF.

The rearrangement joins TRBV5-1 to TRBJ2-6, with D possibly matching TRBD1 (6 bases). The germline CDR1 and CDR2 sequences are SGHRS and YFSETQ. The CDR3 totals 17 residues. Deletions cut 3 bases from V and 0 bases from J, with 13 bases between. DNA for the CDR3: TGCGCCAGCAGCTCCTTCGCAGGGGTCTCTGGGGCCAACGTCCTGACTTTC. Translated: CASSSFAGVSGANVLTF.

The V gene is TRBV29-1, the J gene TRBJ2-7; 8 bases are a match to TRBD1. The CDR3 is 15 residues long. With 6 bases clipped from V and 4 bases from J, the junction kept 14 bases outside the gene matches. CDR1 and CDR2 from the germline V gene are SQVTM and ANQGSEA. The CDR3 protein is CSVKTGTGPLYEQYV. Here the CDR3 DNA reads TGCAGCGTCAAAACCGGGACAGGACCGTTATACGAGCAGTACGTC.

The gene calls are TRBV7-9 and TRBJ2-4; 12 bases are a match to TRBD2. There are 17 residues in the CDR3. Germline loops: CDR1 SEHNR, CDR2 FQNEAQ (reference sequence). The J segment lost 0 bases and the V segment lost 4 bases, leaving 4 bases of the junction unmatched. CDR3 residues: CASSSLAGGGAKNIQYF. Here the CDR3 DNA reads TGTGCCAGCAGCTCCCTAGCGGGAGGGGGAGCCAAAAACATTCAGTACTTC.

The CDR3 bases are TGTGCCAGCATTGGGGTAGCGGCTTTCTTT. The encoded protein is CASIGVAAFF. The V and J genes are TRBV27 and TRBJ1-1; D gene unclear. The CDR3 length is 10 residues. V gave up 7 bases and J gave up 11 bases, with 11 bases separating them. Germline CDR1 and CDR2: MNHEY and SMNVEV (reference sequence).

J is TRBJ1-5 and V is TRBV29-1; 10 positions agree with TRBD1. CDR3 length: 13 residues. Germline CDR1 reads SQVTM; CDR2 reads ANQGSEA. Trimming at V came to 5 bases and at J to 6 bases, leaving 4 bases not matched to a gene. The CDR3 spells CSVWTGGGQPQHF. The CDR3 bases are TGCAGCGTTTGGACAGGGGGTGGTCAGCCCCAGCATTTT.

V gene TRBV7-9 combines with J gene TRBJ1-2; 7 bases map to TRBD1. The germline gives CDR1 SEHNR, CDR2 FQNEAQ (reference sequence). The CDR3 is made up of 12 amino acids. V shed 5 bases and J 8 bases; nucleotides not matched to a gene: 5. CDR3 nucleotide sequence: TGTGCCAGCAGCGTACAGGGGTTCGGCTACACCTTC. Its protein is CASSVQGFGYTF.

The chain combines TRBV30 with TRBJ2-7; TRBD2 aligns across 15 bases. The V gene end was trimmed by 5 bases and the J gene end by 4 bases; junction bases not matched to a gene: 3. The germline gives CDR1 GTSNPN, CDR2 SVGIG (reference sequence). The CDR3 extends over 14 amino acids. The CDR3 nucleotides read TGTGCCTGGCGAGGACTAGCGGGAGGGTACGAGCAGTACTTC. Translating gives CAWRGLAGGYEQYF.

V usage is TRBV15 and J usage is TRBJ2-7, with a possible D match to TRBD1 (6 bases). V was cut by 1 base and J by 3 bases, with 13 bases left in between. There are 15 residues in the CDR3. The germline V gene encodes CDR1 LNHNV and CDR2 YYDKDF (reference sequence). This chain's CDR3 is CATSRAGTSNYEQYF. CDR3 DNA sequence: TGTGCCACCAGCAGAGCCGGGACATCGAACTACGAGCAGTACTTC.

This chain uses TRBV18 with TRBJ1-1; 8 bases agree with TRBD1. Trimming cost V 3 bases and J 5 bases; bases outside gene matches: 8. The CDR3 is 15 residues long. Germline CDR1 is KGHSH and CDR2 is LQKENI. This CDR3 reads CASSPLTGDGTEAFF. The CDR3 DNA reads TGTGCCAGCTCACCCCTGACAGGGGATGGGACTGAAGCTTTCTTT.

The chain combines TRBV7-2 with TRBJ2-5; perhaps TRBD2 as D (7 bases). The ends were cut back, 1 base at V and 3 bases at J, with 12 bases in the middle. The length of the CDR3 is 15 residues. CDR1 is SGHTA, CDR2 FQGNSA, per germline. The DNA of the CDR3 is TGTGCCAGCAGCTTAGGGGGGCTAGCGGAAGAGACCCAGTACTTC. Its translation is CASSLGGLAEETQYF.

This clone has only one observation. This rearrangement joins TRBV4-1 to TRBJ1-6; D remains ambiguous. The CDR3 has 16 residues. Trimming cost V 0 bases and J 0 bases, with 6 bases left between them. Germline V gene data show CDR1 as MGHRA and CDR2 as YSYEKL. CDR3 in DNA: TGCGCCAGCAGCCAAGAAGCGTACTCCTATAATTCACCCCTCCACTTT. Its protein product is CASSQEAYSYNSPLHF.

This clone has more than one count but fewer than ten. The chain joins TRBV2 to TRBJ2-7; maybe TRBD1 (7 bases). The CDR3 runs 15 residues. Germline assignment: CDR1 SNHLY and CDR2 FYNNEI. Deletions cut 2 bases from V and 6 bases from J, with 17 bases between. The CDR3 spells CASSEQGGYVAEQYF. Here the CDR3 DNA reads TGTGCCAGCAGTGAACAGGGGGGTTATGTGGCCGAGCAGTACTTC.

This chain connects TRBV19 to TRBJ1-5; the D is unclear. Per germline, CDR1 LNHDA and CDR2 SQIVND (reference sequence). V gave up 0 bases and J gave up 0 bases, with 9 bases separating them. This CDR3 has 16 amino acids. In nucleotides, the CDR3 is TGTGCCAGTAGTATAGACGACTTAAATAGCAATCAGCCCCAGCATTTT. Translation gives CASSIDDLNSNQPQHF.

This chain links TRBV10-3 with TRBJ2-3; 7 bases map to TRBD1. Germline CDR1 ENHRY, CDR2 SYGVKD. The length of the CDR3 is 14 residues. The V segment lost 6 bases and the J segment 1 base; nucleotides outside the gene matches: 4. The CDR3 nucleotides read TGTGCCATCAGGATAGGGGGCGGCACAGATACGCAGTATTTT. It specifies CAIRIGGGTDTQYF.

This rearrangement joins TRBV30 to TRBJ1-5; D is unresolved. Germline CDR1 is GTSNPN and CDR2 is SVGIG (reference sequence). This CDR3 has 17 residues. Trimming removed 0 bases from V and 6 bases from J, with 21 bases in between. The CDR3 is CAWSVLSASKGGQPQHF. In DNA, the CDR3 is TGTGCCTGGAGTGTACTATCCGCGAGTAAAGGAGGTCAGCCCCAGCATTTT.

V usage is TRBV6-5 and J usage is TRBJ1-1; 7 nucleotides line up with TRBD1. CDR3 length: 14 residues. Germline CDR1 is MNHEY and CDR2 is SVGAGI. V lost 6 bases and J lost 10; bases outside the gene matches: 14. CDR3 region: CASRQRQGRISAFF. In nucleotides, the CDR3 is TGTGCCAGCAGGCAGAGACAGGGTAGGATATCAGCTTTCTTT.

The rearrangement links TRBV7-9 to TRBJ2-7; D unresolved. The CDR3 spans 14 residues. Germline CDR1 SEHNR, CDR2 FQNEAQ (reference sequence). V lost 4 bases and J lost 0, with 10 bases in between. The CDR3 bases are TGTGCCAGCAGCTCTCTGTGGAGCTCCTACGAGCAGTACGTC. Its translation is CASSSLWSSYEQYV.

J is TRBJ2-2 and V is TRBV30; 11 nucleotides align to TRBD2. CDR3 length equals 17 residues. Losses at the gene ends were 0 bases for V and 6 bases for J; bases not matched to a gene: 9. Germline V gene sequence: CDR1 GTSNPN, CDR2 SVGIG (reference sequence). CDR3 protein: CAWSVTRTSGWAGELFF. CDR3 DNA: TGTGCCTGGAGTGTGACAAGGACTAGCGGGTGGGCCGGGGAGCTGTTTTTT.

The CDR3 DNA sequence: TGTGCCAGTAGTAATGTAGCGGGAGACTACAATGAGCAGTTCTTC. Protein: CASSNVAGDYNEQFF. This chain links TRBV19 with TRBJ2-1, with 9 bases that match TRBD2. The CDR3 covers 15 residues. V dropped 4 bases and J dropped 3; count of bases not matched to a gene: 4. In germline, CDR1 is LNHDA, CDR2 SQIVND (reference sequence).

The chain uses TRBV5-1 and TRBJ2-5; possibly TRBD1 for D (6 bases). With 0 bases removed from V and 5 bases from J, the gap between germline ends came to 14 bases. Germline assignment: CDR1 SGHRS and CDR2 YFSETQ. This CDR3 has 15 residues. The CDR3, as DNA: TGCGCCAGCAGCTTGGTTACAGGGCGTTCGGAGACCCAGTACTTC. Residues: CASSLVTGRSETQYF.